The T cell receptor (beta chain) under discussion was sequenced for a study of cytomegalovirus exposure and HLA in healthy donors. Germline V gene lookup returns CDR1 SGHRS and CDR2 YFSETQ. The CDR3 length is 13 residues. V lost 7 bases and J 0 bases, leaving 10 bases between the germline ends. A remark on this clone: Its antigen remains unknown.

The PCR had 60 Vbeta and 13 Jbeta primers. Assay used: immunoSEQ multiplex PCR; TCRdb lists only in-frame clones, some missing. The table records almost 200,000 clones, 75% to 85% of them present only once. Study findings and constraints: An ancestry cluster, one associated with Asian ancestry, reportedly showed fewer N-insertions than the 666-donor mean in a later analysis. Among TCR beta chains, those listed as cytomegalovirus-associated numbered over 150.

The origin of this receptor is a male donor in good health and CMV-seropositive. The material sequenced was PBMCs. The genes are TRBV5-1 and TRBJ1-2; D might be TRBD1 (5 bases). The CDR3 DNA is TGCGCCAGCCGGACGGACACTAACTATGGCTACACCTTC. It yields the protein CASRTDTNYGYTF.